This entry lists 2 T cell receptor beta chains sequenced from one sample in a study of regulatory T cells in long-lasting Graves disease. Construction of the TCR beta libraries employed iRepertoire HTBI primers in conjunction with Arm-PCR of CDR3 regions. TCRdb reprocessed the multiplex PCR reads via MiXCR and lists one record per CDR3 protein. The repertoire holds around 500,000 distinct CDR3 sequences, with 9.5% to 15% as singletons. The time point denotes: newly diagnosed GD, antithyroid drugs for less than 3 months. The TCR library was made from RNA that had been extracted from PBMCs in TRIzol. The same sample was also used in a study of T cells in Graves' hyperthyroidism and ophthalmopathy.

The sample in question was peripheral blood mononuclear cells (PBMCs), obtained at new diagnosis, from a patient treated with antithyroid drugs. Receptors originate from a woman aged 30 to 39 with Graves disease.

This clonotype came up many times. The gene calls are TRBV5-1 and TRBJ2-3; D is undetermined. The V gene's germline CDR1 is SGHRS and CDR2 YFSETQ. Trimming cost V 2 bases and J 0 bases, with 13 bases left between them. The CDR3 covers 16 residues. CDR3 coding DNA: TGCGCCAGCAGCTTTAATGCCGGAACTAGCACAGATACGCAGTATTTT. Its translation: CASSFNAGTSTDTQYF. Full variable domain (outside the CDR3, taken from reference TRBV5-1 and TRBJ2-3): KAGVTQTPRYLIKTRGQQVTLSCSPISGHRSVSWYQQTPGQGLQFLFEYFSETQRNKGNFPGRFSGRQFSNSRSEMNVSTLELGDSALYLCASSFNAGTSTDTQYFGPGTRLTVL.

Many counts were recorded for this clonotype. The chain combines TRBV20-1 with TRBJ2-2; perhaps TRBD2 as D (5 bases). Trimming shortened V by 0 bases and J by 6 bases, and 11 bases separated the two germline ends. Germline V gene lookup returns CDR1 DFQATT and CDR2 SNEGSKA (reference sequence). The CDR3 is made up of 14 amino acids. This CDR3 reads CSARDSREPGELFF. DNA for the CDR3: TGCAGTGCTAGAGATTCGAGGGAGCCCGGGGAGCTGTTTTTT.